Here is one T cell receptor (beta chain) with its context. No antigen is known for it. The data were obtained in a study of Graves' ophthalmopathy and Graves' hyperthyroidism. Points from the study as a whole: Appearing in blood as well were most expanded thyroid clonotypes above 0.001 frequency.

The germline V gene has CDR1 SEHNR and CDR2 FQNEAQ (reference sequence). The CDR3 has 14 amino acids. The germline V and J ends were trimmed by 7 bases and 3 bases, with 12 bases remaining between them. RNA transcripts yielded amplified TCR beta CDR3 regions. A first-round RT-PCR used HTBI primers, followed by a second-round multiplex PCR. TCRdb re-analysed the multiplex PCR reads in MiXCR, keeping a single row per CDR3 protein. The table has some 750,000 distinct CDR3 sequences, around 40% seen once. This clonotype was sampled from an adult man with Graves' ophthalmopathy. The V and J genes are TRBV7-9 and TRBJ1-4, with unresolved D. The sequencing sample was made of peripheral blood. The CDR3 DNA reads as TGTGCCAGCACTGCCCTCGGGGCTAATGAAAAACTGTTTTTT. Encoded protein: CASTALGANEKLFF.